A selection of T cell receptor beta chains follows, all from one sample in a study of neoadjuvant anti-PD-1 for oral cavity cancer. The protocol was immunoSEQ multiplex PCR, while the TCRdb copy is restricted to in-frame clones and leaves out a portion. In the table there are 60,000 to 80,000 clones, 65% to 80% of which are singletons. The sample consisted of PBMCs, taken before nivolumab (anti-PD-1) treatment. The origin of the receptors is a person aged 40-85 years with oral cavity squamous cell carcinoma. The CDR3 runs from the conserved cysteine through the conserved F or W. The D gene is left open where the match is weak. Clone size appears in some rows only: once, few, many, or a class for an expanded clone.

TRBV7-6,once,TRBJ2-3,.,TGTGCCAGCAGCTTATTGACGGATACGCAGTATTTT,CASSLLTDTQYF
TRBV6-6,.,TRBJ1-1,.,TGTGCCAGCAGTTACTTGGAGGGTAACGAAGCTTTCTTT,CASSYLEGNEAFF
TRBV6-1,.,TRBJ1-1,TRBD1,TGTGCCAGCAGTTTGGGACAGGGGAACACTGAAGCTTTCTTT,CASSLGQGNTEAFF
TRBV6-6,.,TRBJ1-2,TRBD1,TGTGCCAGCAGAGTAACAGGGGGCGCCTCTGGCTACACCTTC,CASRVTGGASGYTF
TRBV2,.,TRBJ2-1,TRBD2,TGTGCCAGCAGTCCCCGGGGGGGACCGCTAGAGGGGGCCTACAATGAGCAGTTCTTC,CASSPRGGPLEGAYNEQFF
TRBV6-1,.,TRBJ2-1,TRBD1,TGTGCCAGCAGTGAACGAGGGGACAGGGGGTTCTTGGGGAGATCGTACAATGAGCAGTTCTTC,CASSERGDRGFLGRSYNEQFF
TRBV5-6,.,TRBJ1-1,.,TGTGCCAGCAGCTGGTACGGGAGAGGGAACACTGAAGCTTTCTTT,CASSWYGRGNTEAFF
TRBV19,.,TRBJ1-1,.,TGTGCCAGTAGTAAATGGGGATTGGGCACTGAAGCTTTCTTT,CASSKWGLGTEAFF
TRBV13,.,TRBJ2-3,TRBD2,TGTGCCAGCAGCACTGACCTTCTAGCGGCCACAGATACGCAGTATTTT,CASSTDLLAATDTQYF
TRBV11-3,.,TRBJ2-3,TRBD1,TGTGCCAGCAGCTCCCAGGGGGAATGGGGCACAGATACGCAGTATTTT,CASSSQGEWGTDTQYF
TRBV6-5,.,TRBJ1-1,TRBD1,TGTGCCAGCAGTTACAAGGCAGGGGGGACTGAAGCTTTCTTT,CASSYKAGGTEAFF